The rows below give T cell receptor beta chains drawn from one sample of a study of blood T cell repertoires in COVID-19. Generated by immunoSEQ multiplex PCR, the TCRdb table keeps only in-frame clones and is missing some. Among about 170,000 clones listed, around 84% were seen once. The specimen sequenced was peripheral blood. All receptors derive from an older woman with COVID-19, enrolled during active disease. CDR3s include the opening cysteine and the closing phenylalanine or tryptophan. A D gene is named only where the DNA matches it firmly. Clone size is shown for a subset of rows, as once, few, many or a class of expanded clone.

few	TRBV6-5	-	TRBJ1-1	TGTGCCAGCAGTTACCAAAGCCGGTCCACTGAAGCTTTCTTT	CASSYQSRSTEAFF
-	TRBV3-1/TRBV3-2	TRBD2	TRBJ2-1	TGTGCCAGCAGCCAAGCGCTAGCGGGACGGGATGAGCAGTTCTTC	CASSQALAGRDEQFF
-	TRBV28	TRBD1	TRBJ2-5	TGTGCCAGCAGTTCGACAGGGGTAACGGAGACCCAGTACTTC	CASSSTGVTETQYF
-	TRBV5-1	-	TRBJ2-5	TGCGCCAGCAGCTTGAGTAGCGGCCAAGAGACCCAGTACTTC	CASSLSSGQETQYF
-	TRBV19	TRBD1	TRBJ1-5	TGTGCCAGTAGTAGAGGGGGCCGCGGACAGCCCCAGCATTTT	CASSRGGRGQPQHF
-	TRBV30	-	TRBJ2-2	TGTGCCTGGAGTAGGAGGGCCGGGGAGCTGTTTTTT	CAWSRRAGELFF
-	TRBV3-1/TRBV3-2	TRBD1	TRBJ1-1	TGTGCCAGCAGCGACAGGGGGAGGAATGAAGCTTTCTTT	CASSDRGRNEAFF
-	TRBV7-2	-	TRBJ2-1	TGTGCCAGCAGCTTAGGCGGAGGTTACAATGAGCAGTTCTTC	CASSLGGGYNEQFF
-	TRBV5-1	TRBD1	TRBJ1-6	TGCGCCAGCAGCTCTACACCCCCAACAGGGGGAGATTCACCCCTCCACTTT	CASSSTPPTGGDSPLHF
-	TRBV4-1	-	TRBJ2-3	TGCGCCAGCAGCCAAGAGGGAGCTAGCACAGATACGCAGTATTTT	CASSQEGASTDTQYF
-	TRBV30	-	TRBJ1-3	TGTGCCTGGCACGGGGTTGGAAACACCATATATTTT	CAWHGVGNTIYF
-	TRBV19	TRBD1	TRBJ1-4	TGTGCCAGTAGTCTCCCGGGACAGGGGTACGAAAAACTGTTTTTT	CASSLPGQGYEKLFF
few	TRBV27	-	TRBJ1-1	TGTGCCAGCAGTAGAATAGAGGTGGGGAACACTGAAGCTTTCTTT	CASSRIEVGNTEAFF
-	TRBV2	-	TRBJ2-5	TGTGCCAGCCGAGCGGTTGGGGAGACCCAGTACTTC	CASRAVGETQYF
-	TRBV14	-	TRBJ1-1	TGTGCCAGCAGCAAGACAGTGAACACTGAAGCTTTCTTT	CASSKTVNTEAFF
-	TRBV28	-	TRBJ1-2	TGTGCCAGCACCGACGGAGACTATGGCTACACCTTC	CASTDGDYGYTF
few	TRBV5-6	TRBD1	TRBJ1-1	TGTGCCAGCAGCCGGGACAGGTCAAACACTGAAGCTTTCTTT	CASSRDRSNTEAFF
-	TRBV3-1/TRBV3-2	-	TRBJ2-3	TGTGCCAGCAGCCCTCCAGGGTCGGAGGGGGCAAAAGATACGCAGTATTTT	CASSPPGSEGAKDTQYF
-	TRBV7-9	-	TRBJ1-6	TGTGCCAGCAGCTTCCGCCCCTCGACAGTAGGGAATTCACCCCTCCACTTT	CASSFRPSTVGNSPLHF
-	TRBV19	-	TRBJ1-5	TGTGCCAGCGGATTCGGGGACAATCAGCCCCAGCATTTT	CASGFGDNQPQHF
-	TRBV6-5	TRBD1	TRBJ2-3	TGTGCCAGCGGCCGGGACAGGGGGCGGCATACGCAGTATTTT	CASGRDRGRHTQYF
-	TRBV24-1	TRBD1	TRBJ2-1	TGTGCCACCAGTGACCCCCGACAGGGCCCGCGGAATGAGCAGTTCTTC	CATSDPRQGPRNEQFF
once	TRBV2	-	TRBJ1-5	TGTGCCAGCAGTGAGGGCGGGAATATGCAGCCCCAGCATTTT	CASSEGGNMQPQHF
-	TRBV18	-	TRBJ2-3	TGTGCCAGCTCACCAGGAGGAGTTAGCACAGATACGCAGTATTTT	CASSPGGVSTDTQYF
-	TRBV7-9	TRBD1	TRBJ1-4	TGTGCCAGCAGCACAGGGGTAGGGACTAATGAAAAACTGTTTTTT	CASSTGVGTNEKLFF
once	TRBV27	-	TRBJ2-7	TGTGCCAGCAGTTTAGGAGGCTCGGGTGGCGAGCAGTACTTC	CASSLGGSGGEQYF
-	TRBV5-6	-	TRBJ2-1	TGTGCCAGCAGCTTTATCGCGGGGACCTACAATGAGCAGTTCTTC	CASSFIAGTYNEQFF
few	TRBV12-5	-	TRBJ1-4	TGTGCTAGTGGCCTCCCCACAGCAACTAATGAAAAACTGTTTTTT	CASGLPTATNEKLFF
-	TRBV29-1	-	TRBJ1-1	TGCAGCGTTTCCTCGGACACTGAAGCTTTCTTT	CSVSSDTEAFF
-	TRBV15	-	TRBJ2-5	TGTGCCACCAGCAGAGAGGGGGGAAGTAGCCAAGAGACCCAGTACTTC	CATSREGGSSQETQYF
-	TRBV28	-	TRBJ1-1	TGTGCCAGCAGGCCCGACAGGTACACTGAAGCTTTCTTT	CASRPDRYTEAFF
-	TRBV28	-	TRBJ2-3	TGTGCCAGCAGTTTAGCGGATACGCAGTATTTT	CASSLADTQYF
few	TRBV6-5	-	TRBJ2-2	TGTGCCAGCAGTTACTCCAGTAGTGCCGGGACCGGGGAGCTGTTTTTT	CASSYSSSAGTGELFF
-	TRBV18	-	TRBJ2-5	TGTGCCAGCTCAAAACGACGGGGGTTGGAAGAGACCCAGTACTTC	CASSKRRGLEETQYF
-	TRBV11-3	TRBD1	TRBJ2-7	TGTGCCAGCAGCCTCGGGACAGGGGGATACGAGCAGTACTTC	CASSLGTGGYEQYF
-	TRBV5-1	TRBD2	TRBJ2-1	TGCGCCAGCAGCCTCCTAGCGGGAGAATACAATGAGCAGTTCTTC	CASSLLAGEYNEQFF
-	TRBV15	-	TRBJ1-1	TGTGCCACCAGCAGAACAGGCACGCACACTGAAGCTTTCTTT	CATSRTGTHTEAFF
-	TRBV3-1/TRBV3-2	-	TRBJ2-6	TGTGCCAGCAGCCGGGAGTCTGGGGCCAACGTCCTGACTTTC	CASSRESGANVLTF
-	TRBV5-1	-	TRBJ1-6	TGCGCCAGCAGCTTGGCCAGGGAAAATTCACCCCTCCACTTT	CASSLARENSPLHF
-	TRBV7-9	-	TRBJ1-2	TGTGCCAGCAGCTCCTTGGCCGGGGGGCACTATGGCTACACCTTC	CASSSLAGGHYGYTF
-	TRBV25-1	TRBD2	TRBJ2-1	TGTGCCAGCAGTCGGGGAGCGGGGACTTACAATGAGCAGTTCTTC	CASSRGAGTYNEQFF
-	TRBV5-3	-	TRBJ1-3	TGTGCCAGAACGAACACCATATATTTT	CARTNTIYF
-	TRBV6-2/TRBV6-3	-	TRBJ1-2	TGTGCCAGCAGTTACTCACAGGGAGAAGGCTACACCTTC	CASSYSQGEGYTF